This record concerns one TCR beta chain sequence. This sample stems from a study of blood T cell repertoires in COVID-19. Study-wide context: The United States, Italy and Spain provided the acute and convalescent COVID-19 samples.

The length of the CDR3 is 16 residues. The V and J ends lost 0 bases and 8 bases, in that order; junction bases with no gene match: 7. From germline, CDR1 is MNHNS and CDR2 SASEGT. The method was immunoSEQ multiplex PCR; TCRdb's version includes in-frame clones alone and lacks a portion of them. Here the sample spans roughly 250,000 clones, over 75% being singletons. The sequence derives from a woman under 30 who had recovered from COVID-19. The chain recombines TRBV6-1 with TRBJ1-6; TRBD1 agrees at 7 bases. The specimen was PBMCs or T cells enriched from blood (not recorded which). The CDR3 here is CASSEAVGQGDSPLHF. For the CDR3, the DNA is TGTGCCAGCAGTGAAGCGGTGGGTCAGGGGGATTCACCCCTCCACTTT.